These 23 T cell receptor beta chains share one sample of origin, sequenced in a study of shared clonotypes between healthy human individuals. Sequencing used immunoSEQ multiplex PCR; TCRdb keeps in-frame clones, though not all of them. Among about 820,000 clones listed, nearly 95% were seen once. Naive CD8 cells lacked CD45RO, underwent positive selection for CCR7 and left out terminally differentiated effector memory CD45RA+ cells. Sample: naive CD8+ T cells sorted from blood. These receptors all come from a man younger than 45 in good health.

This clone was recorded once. For the CDR3, the DNA is TGTGCCACCAGCAGAGATCGCGGTTCCTCGTTCTATGGCTACACCTTC. Its protein product is CATSRDRGSSFYGYTF. The rearrangement uses TRBV15 and TRBJ1-2, with D uncertain. Germline V gene lookup returns CDR1 LNHNV and CDR2 YYDKDF (reference sequence). Trimming took 0 bases from V and 4 from J, leaving 15 bases between them. The CDR3 spans 16 residues.

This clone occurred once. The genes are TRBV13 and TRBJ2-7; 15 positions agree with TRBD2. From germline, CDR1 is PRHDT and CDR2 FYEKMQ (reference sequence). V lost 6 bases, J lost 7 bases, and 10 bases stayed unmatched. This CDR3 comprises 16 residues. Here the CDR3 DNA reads TGTGCCAGCAGTACTCCCCGGACTAGCGGGAGGGTTGAGCAGTACTTC. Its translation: CASSTPRTSGRVEQYF.

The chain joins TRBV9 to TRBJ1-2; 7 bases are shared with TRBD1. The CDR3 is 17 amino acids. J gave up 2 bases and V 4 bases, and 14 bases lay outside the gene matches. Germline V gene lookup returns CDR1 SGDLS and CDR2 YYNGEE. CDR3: CASSRSILRGWNYGYTF. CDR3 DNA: TGTGCCAGCAGCCGATCGATCCTCAGGGGGTGGAACTATGGCTACACCTTC.

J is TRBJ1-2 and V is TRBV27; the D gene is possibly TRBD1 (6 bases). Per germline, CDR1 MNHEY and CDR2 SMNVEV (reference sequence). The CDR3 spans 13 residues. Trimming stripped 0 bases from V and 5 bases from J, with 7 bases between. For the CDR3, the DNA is TGTGCCAGCAGTTTATCGGACAGTTATGGCTACACCTTC. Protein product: CASSLSDSYGYTF.

CDR3 sequence: CSGRTGHNYEQYF. The CDR3 DNA follows: TGCAGCGGCAGAACGGGACACAACTACGAGCAGTACTTC. The chain joins TRBV29-1 to TRBJ2-7, with a weak D call TRBD1 (6 bases). V was shortened by 7 bases and J by 3 bases, with 16 bases between the two germline ends. CDR3 length equals 13 residues. Germline values: CDR1 SQVTM, CDR2 ANQGSEA.

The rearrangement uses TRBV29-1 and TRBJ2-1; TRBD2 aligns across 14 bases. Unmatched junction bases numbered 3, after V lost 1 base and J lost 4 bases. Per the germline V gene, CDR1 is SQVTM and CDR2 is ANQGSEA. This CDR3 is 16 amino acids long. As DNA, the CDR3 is TGCAGCGTTGAAGGGACTAGCGGGAGGAGGTACAATGAGCAGTTCTTC. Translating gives CSVEGTSGRRYNEQFF.

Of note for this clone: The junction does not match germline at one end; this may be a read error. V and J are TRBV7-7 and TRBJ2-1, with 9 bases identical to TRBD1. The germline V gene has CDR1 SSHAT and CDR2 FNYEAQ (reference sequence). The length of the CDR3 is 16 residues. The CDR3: CASSLRGDREYNEQFF. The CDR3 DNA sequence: TGTGCTAGCAGCTTAAGGGGGGACAGGGAATACAATGAGCAGTTCTTC.

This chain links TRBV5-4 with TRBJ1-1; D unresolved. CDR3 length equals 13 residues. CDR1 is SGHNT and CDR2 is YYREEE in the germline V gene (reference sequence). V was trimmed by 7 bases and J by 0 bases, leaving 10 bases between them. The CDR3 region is CASSSRMNTEAFF. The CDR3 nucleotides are TGTGCCAGCTCCTCACGTATGAACACTGAAGCTTTCTTT.

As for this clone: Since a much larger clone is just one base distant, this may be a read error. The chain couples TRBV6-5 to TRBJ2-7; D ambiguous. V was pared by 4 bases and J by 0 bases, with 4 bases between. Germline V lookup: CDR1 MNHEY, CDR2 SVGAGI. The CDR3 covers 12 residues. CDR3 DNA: TGTGCCAGCAGTTCAGTCTCCTACGAGCAGTACTTC. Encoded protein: CASSSVSYEQYF.

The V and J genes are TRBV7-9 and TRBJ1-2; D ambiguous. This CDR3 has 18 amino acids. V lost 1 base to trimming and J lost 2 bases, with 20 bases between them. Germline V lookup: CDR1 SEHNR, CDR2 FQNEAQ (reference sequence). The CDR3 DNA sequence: TGTGCCAGCAGCTTAGGAATGGGGTCACGGGCCGGGAACTATGGCTACACCTTC. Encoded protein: CASSLGMGSRAGNYGYTF.

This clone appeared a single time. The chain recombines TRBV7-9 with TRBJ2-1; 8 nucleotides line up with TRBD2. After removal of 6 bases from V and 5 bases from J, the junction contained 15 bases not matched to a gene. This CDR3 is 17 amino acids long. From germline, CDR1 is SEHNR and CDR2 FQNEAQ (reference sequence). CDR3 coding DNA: TGTGCCAGCAGGATGTCCTCGGGACTAGGCAACGACAATGAGCAGTTCTTC. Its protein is CASRMSSGLGNDNEQFF.

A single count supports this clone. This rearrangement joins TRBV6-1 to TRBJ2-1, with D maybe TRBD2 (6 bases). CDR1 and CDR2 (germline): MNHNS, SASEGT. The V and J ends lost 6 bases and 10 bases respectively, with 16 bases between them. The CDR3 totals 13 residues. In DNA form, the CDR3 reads TGTGCCAGCAGCCCCGGGACTTTGGGGGAGCAGTTCTTC. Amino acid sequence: CASSPGTLGEQFF.

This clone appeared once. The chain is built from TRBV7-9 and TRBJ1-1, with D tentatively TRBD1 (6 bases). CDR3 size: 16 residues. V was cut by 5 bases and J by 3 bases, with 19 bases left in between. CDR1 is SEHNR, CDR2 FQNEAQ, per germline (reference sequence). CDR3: CASSPRGGGWDTEAFF. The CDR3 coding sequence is TGTGCCAGCAGCCCTAGGGGGGGCGGATGGGACACTGAAGCTTTCTTT.

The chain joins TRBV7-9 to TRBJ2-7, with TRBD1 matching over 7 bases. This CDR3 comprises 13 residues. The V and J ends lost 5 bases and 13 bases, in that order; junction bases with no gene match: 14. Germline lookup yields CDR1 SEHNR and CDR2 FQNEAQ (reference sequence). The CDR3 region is CASSARGTSLLYF. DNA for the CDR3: TGTGCCAGCAGCGCCAGGGGGACATCCCTTCTTTACTTC. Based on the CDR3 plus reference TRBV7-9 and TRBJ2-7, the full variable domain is DTGVSQNPRHKITKRGQNVTFRCDPISEHNRLYWYRQTLGQGPEFLTYFQNEAQLEKSRLLSDRFSAERPKGSFSTLEIQRTEQGDSAMYLCASSARGTSLLYFGPGTRLTVT.

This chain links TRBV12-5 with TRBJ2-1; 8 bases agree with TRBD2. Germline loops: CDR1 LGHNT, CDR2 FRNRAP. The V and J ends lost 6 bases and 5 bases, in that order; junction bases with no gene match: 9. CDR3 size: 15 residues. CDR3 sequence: CASGPPSGRNNEQFF. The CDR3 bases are TGTGCTAGTGGCCCCCCGAGCGGGAGAAACAATGAGCAGTTCTTC.

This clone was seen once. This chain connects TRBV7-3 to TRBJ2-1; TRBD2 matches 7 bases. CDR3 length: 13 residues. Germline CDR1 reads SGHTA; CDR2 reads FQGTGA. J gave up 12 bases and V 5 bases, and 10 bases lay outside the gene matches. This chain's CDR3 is CASSPETSSGQFF. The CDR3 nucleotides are TGTGCCAGCAGCCCCGAGACTAGCTCCGGGCAGTTCTTC.

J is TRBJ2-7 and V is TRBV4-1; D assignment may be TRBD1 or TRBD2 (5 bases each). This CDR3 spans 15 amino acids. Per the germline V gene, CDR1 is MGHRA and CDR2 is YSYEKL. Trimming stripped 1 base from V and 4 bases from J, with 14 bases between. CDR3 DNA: TGCGCCAGCAGCCAAGGGGACGGGGTTGTATACGAGCAGTACTTC. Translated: CASSQGDGVVYEQYF.

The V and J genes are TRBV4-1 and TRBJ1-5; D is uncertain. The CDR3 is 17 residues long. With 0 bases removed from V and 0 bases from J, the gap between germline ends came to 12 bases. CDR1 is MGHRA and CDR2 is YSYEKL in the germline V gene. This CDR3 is CASSQDRGEYSNQPQHF. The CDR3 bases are TGCGCCAGCAGCCAAGATCGAGGCGAGTATAGCAATCAGCCCCAGCATTTT.

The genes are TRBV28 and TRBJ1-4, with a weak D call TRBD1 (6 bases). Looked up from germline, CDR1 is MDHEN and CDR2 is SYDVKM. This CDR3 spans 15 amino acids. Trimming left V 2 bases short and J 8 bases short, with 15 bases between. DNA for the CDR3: TGTGCCAGCAGTTTAGCGACAGGAGGCAACGAAAAACTGTTTTTT. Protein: CASSLATGGNEKLFF.

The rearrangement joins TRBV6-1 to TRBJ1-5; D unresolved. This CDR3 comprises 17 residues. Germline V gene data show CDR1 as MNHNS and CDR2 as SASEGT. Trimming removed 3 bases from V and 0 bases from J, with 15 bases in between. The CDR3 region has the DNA TGTGCCAGCAGTGATTTCAACAGCCGTTATAGCAATCAGCCCCAGCATTTT. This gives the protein CASSDFNSRYSNQPQHF.

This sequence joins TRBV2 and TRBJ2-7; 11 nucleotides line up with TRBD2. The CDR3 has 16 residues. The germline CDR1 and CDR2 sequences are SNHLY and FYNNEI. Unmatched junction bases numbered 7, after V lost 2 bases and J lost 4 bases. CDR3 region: CASSELALAGGYEQYF. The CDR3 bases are TGTGCCAGCAGTGAATTAGCGCTAGCGGGGGGATACGAGCAGTACTTC.

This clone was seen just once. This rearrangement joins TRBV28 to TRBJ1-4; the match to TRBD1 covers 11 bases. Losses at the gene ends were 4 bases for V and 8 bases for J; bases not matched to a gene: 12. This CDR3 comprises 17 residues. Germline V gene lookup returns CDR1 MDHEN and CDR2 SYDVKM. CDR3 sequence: CASSSIRTGGLREKLFF. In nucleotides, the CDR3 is TGTGCCAGCAGTTCTATAAGGACAGGGGGCTTACGGGAAAAACTGTTTTTT. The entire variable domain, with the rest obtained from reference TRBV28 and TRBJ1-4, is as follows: DVKVTQSSRYLVKRTGEKVFLECVQDMDHENMFWYRQDPGLGLRLIYFSYDVKMKEKGDIPEGYSVSREKKERFSLILESASTNQTSMYLCASSSIRTGGLREKLFFGSGTQLSVL.

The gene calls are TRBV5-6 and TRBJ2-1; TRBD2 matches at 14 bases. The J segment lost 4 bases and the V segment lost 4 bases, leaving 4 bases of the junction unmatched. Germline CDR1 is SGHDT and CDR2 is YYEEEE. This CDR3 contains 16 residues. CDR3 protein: CASSERTSGRYNEQFF. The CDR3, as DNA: TGTGCCAGCAGCGAAAGGACTAGCGGGAGGTACAATGAGCAGTTCTTC.